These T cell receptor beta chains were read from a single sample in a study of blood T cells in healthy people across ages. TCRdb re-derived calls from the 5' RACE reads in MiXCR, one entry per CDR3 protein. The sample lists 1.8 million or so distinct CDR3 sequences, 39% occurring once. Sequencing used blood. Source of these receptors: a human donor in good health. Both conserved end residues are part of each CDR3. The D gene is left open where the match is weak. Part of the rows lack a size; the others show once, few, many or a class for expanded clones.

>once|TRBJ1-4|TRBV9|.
TGTGCCAGCAGCCCGAGGGTGGCTATTAATGAAAAACTGTTTTTT
CASSPRVAINEKLFF
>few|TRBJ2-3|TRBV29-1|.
TGCAGCGTTGAAGTTACTCCCGCGTTCTATACGCAGTATTTT
CSVEVTPAFYTQYF
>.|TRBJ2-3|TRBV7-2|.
TGTGCCAGCACCCAGGGGCGGGGTCTCACAGATACGCAGTATTTT
CASTQGRGLTDTQYF
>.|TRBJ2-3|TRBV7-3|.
TGTGCCAGCAGCGTCGGACCCACTTCAGATACGCAGTATTTT
CASSVGPTSDTQYF
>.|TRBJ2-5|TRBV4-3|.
TGCGCCAGCAGCCAGATAACCGGACGGCAAGAGACCCAGTACTTC
CASSQITGRQETQYF
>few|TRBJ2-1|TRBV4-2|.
TGTGCCAGCAGCCTCGTAAATACCTACAATGAGCAGTTCTTC
CASSLVNTYNEQFF
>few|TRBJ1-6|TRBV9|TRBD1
TGTGCCAGCAGCGTAGGGACAGGTTATTCACCCCTCCACTTT
CASSVGTGYSPLHF
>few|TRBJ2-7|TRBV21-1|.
TGTGCCAGCAGCAAGGTGCAGTACTTC
CASSKVQYF
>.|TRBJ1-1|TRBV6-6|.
TGTGCCAGCAGAACCAAGGCCGATGGAAGCGAAGCTTTCTTT
CASRTKADGSEAFF
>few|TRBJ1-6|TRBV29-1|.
TGCAGCGTTGATGCCGGGGATAATTCACCCCTCCACTTT
CSVDAGDNSPLHF
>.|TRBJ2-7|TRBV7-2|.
TGTGCCAGCAGCTTAGCCGGACTCCCAACTGGCAATGAGCAGTACTTC
CASSLAGLPTGNEQYF
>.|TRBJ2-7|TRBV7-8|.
TGTGCCAGCAGCCAAAAGGGGGGCAACCTCTACGAGCAGTACTTC
CASSQKGGNLYEQYF
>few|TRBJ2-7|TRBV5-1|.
TGCGCCAGCAGGGCTGGACGGCTCAACTACGAGCAGTACTTC
CASRAGRLNYEQYF
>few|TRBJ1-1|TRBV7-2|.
TGTGCCAGCAGCTTATTGGGGGGGCAGCAAGAAGCTTTCTTT
CASSLLGGQQEAFF